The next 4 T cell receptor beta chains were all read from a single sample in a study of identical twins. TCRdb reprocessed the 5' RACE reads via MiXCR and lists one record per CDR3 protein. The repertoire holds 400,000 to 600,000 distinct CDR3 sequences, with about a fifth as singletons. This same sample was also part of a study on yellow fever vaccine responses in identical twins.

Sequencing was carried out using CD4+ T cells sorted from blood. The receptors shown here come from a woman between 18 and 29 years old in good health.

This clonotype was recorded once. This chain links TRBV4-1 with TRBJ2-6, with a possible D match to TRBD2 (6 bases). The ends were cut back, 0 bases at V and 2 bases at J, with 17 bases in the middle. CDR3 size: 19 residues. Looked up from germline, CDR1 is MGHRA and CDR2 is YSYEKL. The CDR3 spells CASSQDRGAGVTGANVLTF. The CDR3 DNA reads TGCGCCAGCAGCCAAGATCGCGGGGCCGGAGTGACTGGGGCCAACGTCCTGACTTTC.

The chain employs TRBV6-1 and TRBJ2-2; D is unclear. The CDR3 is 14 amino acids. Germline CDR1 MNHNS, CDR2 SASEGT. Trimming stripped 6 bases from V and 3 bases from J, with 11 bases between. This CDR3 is CASSLEGYTGELFF. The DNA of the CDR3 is TGTGCCAGCAGCCTTGAAGGATACACCGGGGAGCTGTTTTTT.

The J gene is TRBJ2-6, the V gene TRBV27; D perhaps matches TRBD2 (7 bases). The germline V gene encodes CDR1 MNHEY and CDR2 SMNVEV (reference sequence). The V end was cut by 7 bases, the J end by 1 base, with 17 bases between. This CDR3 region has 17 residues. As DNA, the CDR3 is TGTGCCAGCAACTCGAGGGGGGGGACATCTGGGGCCAACGTCCTGACTTTC. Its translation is CASNSRGGTSGANVLTF.

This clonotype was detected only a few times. The CDR3, as DNA: TGTGCCAGCAGCTTTCCGGGACTGGGCATTCAGTACTTC. This sequence encodes CASSFPGLGIQYF. The rearrangement links TRBV11-2 to TRBJ2-4; the D gene is possibly TRBD2 (6 bases). This CDR3 contains 13 residues. The germline CDR1 and CDR2 sequences are SGHAT and FQNNGV. V gave up 3 bases and J gave up 9 bases, with 12 bases separating them.